One and the same sample provided the 9 T cell receptor beta chains below, sequenced in a study of blood T cell repertoires in COVID-19. Method: immunoSEQ multiplex PCR; TCRdb's copy keeps in-frame clones and lacks some. The table includes 47,000 or so clones, 81% detected once. What was sequenced was peripheral blood. All receptors come from a woman over 75 with COVID-19, enrolled during active disease.

This chain joins TRBV6-5 and TRBJ2-5, with 7 bases aligning to TRBD1. The CDR3 is 16 amino acids. Germline CDR1 MNHEY, CDR2 SVGAGI. Trimming cost V 2 bases and J 0 bases; bases outside gene matches: 6. The CDR3 loop reads CASSYRTGHYQETQYF. The CDR3 nucleotides are TGTGCCAGCAGTTACAGGACAGGCCATTACCAAGAGACCCAGTACTTC.

CDR3 nucleotides: TGCAGCGTTGAAGATATGGGCGGGAGTAGCTACAATGAGCAGTTCTTC. Its translation: CSVEDMGGSSYNEQFF. The chain combines TRBV29-1 with TRBJ2-1; 7 bases are shared with TRBD2. Germline V gene sequence: CDR1 SQVTM, CDR2 ANQGSEA. The CDR3 sequence is 16 residues long. With 0 bases clipped from V and 3 bases from J, the junction kept 8 bases outside the gene matches.

This clone has only a few counts. This chain joins TRBV27 and TRBJ2-1, with TRBD2 matching over 13 bases. Per germline, CDR1 MNHEY and CDR2 SMNVEV (reference sequence). The V and J ends lost 5 bases and 8 bases, in that order; junction bases with no gene match: 9. The CDR3 covers 16 residues. CDR3 in DNA: TGTGCCAGCAGTATCGGACTAGCGGGAGTCCCAGATGAGCAGTTCTTC. Residues: CASSIGLAGVPDEQFF.

The table lists this clone with a few counts. This rearrangement joins TRBV5-6 to TRBJ1-1; 7 bases are shared with TRBD1. Trimming took 3 bases from V and 1 from J; bases not matched to a gene: 12. CDR3 length equals 17 residues. CDR1 and CDR2 (germline): SGHDT, YYEEEE. In nucleotides, the CDR3 is TGTGCCAGCAGCTGGGAACCCTCACAGGGGAGGAACACTGAAGCTTTCTTT. Amino acids: CASSWEPSQGRNTEAFF.

V is TRBV6-5 and J is TRBJ1-5, with D uncertain. Trimming left V 2 bases short and J 9 bases short, with 11 bases between. The CDR3 extends over 13 amino acids. Germline values: CDR1 MNHEY, CDR2 SVGAGI. CDR3 DNA sequence: TGTGCCAGCAGTTACGGCCCAGCGGGGCCCCAGCATTTT. Protein product: CASSYGPAGPQHF.

The chain joins TRBV7-9 to TRBJ2-5; D uncertain. The CDR3 extends over 16 amino acids. V was pared by 3 bases and J by 4 bases, with 18 bases between. Germline-derived CDR1 and CDR2 are SEHNR and FQNEAQ (reference sequence). The CDR3: CASSFSGRVELETQYF. The CDR3 DNA follows: TGTGCCAGCAGCTTTTCTGGCCGGGTGGAATTAGAGACCCAGTACTTC.

CDR3 protein: CASSLVRVAGRSYEQYF. CDR3 DNA sequence: TGTGCCAGCAGCTTAGTTCGGGTGGCAGGGCGGTCCTACGAGCAGTACTTC. V gene TRBV11-2 combines with J gene TRBJ2-7; tentative D call: TRBD1 (5 bases). CDR1 is SGHAT, CDR2 FQNNGV, per germline. This CDR3 has 17 residues. V lost 1 base to trimming and J lost 1 base, with 17 bases between them.

This chain joins TRBV19 and TRBJ1-6, with D unresolved. Trimming cost V 9 bases and J 7 bases, with 19 bases left between them. Germline CDR1 reads LNHDA; CDR2 reads SQIVND (reference sequence). The CDR3 runs to 15 residues. The DNA for the CDR3 is TGTGCCAGCGGGGTAGCGGCGGTCCGAAATTCACCCCTCCACTTT. It specifies CASGVAAVRNSPLHF.

The V and J genes are TRBV19 and TRBJ2-1; perhaps TRBD2 as D (5 bases). The CDR3 has 13 residues. Between the trimmed V and J ends, which lost 2 bases and 7 bases, there was a span of 9 bases. Germline CDR1 reads LNHDA; CDR2 reads SQIVND (reference sequence). The CDR3 sequence: CASSILAGNEQFF. DNA of the CDR3: TGTGCCAGTAGTATACTAGCCGGAAATGAGCAGTTCTTC.